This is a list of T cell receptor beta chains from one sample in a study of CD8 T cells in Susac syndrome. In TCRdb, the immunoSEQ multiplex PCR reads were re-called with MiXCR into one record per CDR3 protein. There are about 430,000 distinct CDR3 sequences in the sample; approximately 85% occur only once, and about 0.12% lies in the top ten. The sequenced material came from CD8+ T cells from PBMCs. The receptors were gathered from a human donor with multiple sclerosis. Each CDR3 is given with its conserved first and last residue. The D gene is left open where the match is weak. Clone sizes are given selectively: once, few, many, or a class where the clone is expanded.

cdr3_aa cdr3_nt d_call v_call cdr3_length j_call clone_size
CATAQGTGIVTEAFF TGCGCCACCGCCCAAGGTACAGGGATAGTCACTGAAGCTTTCTTT - TRBV4-1 15 TRBJ1-1 -
CASSDRRVGYQETQYF TGTGCCAGCAGTGATCGTAGGGTAGGGTACCAAGAGACCCAGTACTTC - TRBV2 16 TRBJ2-5 -
CASSLLQSNSPLHF TGTGCCAGCAGTTTACTACAAAGTAATTCACCCCTCCACTTT - TRBV27 14 TRBJ1-6 -
CSARDRTDPYEQYF TGCAGTGCTAGAGACCGGACGGATCCCTACGAGCAGTACTTC - TRBV20-1 14 TRBJ2-7 once
CASSSLLPYEQYF TGTGCCAGCAGCTCACTGCTCCCCTACGAGCAGTACTTC - TRBV7-9 13 TRBJ2-7 once
CASSQEASGMVTNTGELFF TGTGCCAGCAGCCAAGAGGCCAGCGGGATGGTTACAAACACCGGGGAGCTGTTTTTT TRBD2 TRBV3-1 19 TRBJ2-2 -
CASSLLGVWNSPLHF TGTGCCAGCAGTCTGTTAGGTGTTTGGAATTCACCCCTCCACTTT - TRBV27 15 TRBJ1-6 once
CSARVGNSPLHF TGCAGTGCTAGAGTTGGAAATTCACCCCTCCACTTT - TRBV20-1 12 TRBJ1-6 -
CASSALPTANSYNEQFF TGTGCCAGCAGCGCCCTCCCGACAGCGAACTCCTACAATGAGCAGTTCTTC - TRBV7-9 17 TRBJ2-1 -
CASSEWGQGNTGELFF TGTGCCAGCAGTGAGTGGGGACAGGGGAACACCGGGGAGCTGTTTTTT TRBD1 TRBV2 16 TRBJ2-2 -
CASSSGTAMYQETQYF TGTGCCAGCAGTTCAGGGACGGCGATGTACCAAGAGACCCAGTACTTC - TRBV6-5 16 TRBJ2-5 few
CASSFRGTEYSSYEQYF TGTGCCAGCAGTTTCAGGGGCACGGAGTATAGCTCCTACGAGCAGTACTTC - TRBV12-3/TRBV12-4 17 TRBJ2-7 -
CASSPLMAVRESTDTQYF TGTGCCAGCAGCCCCCTAATGGCGGTCAGGGAGAGCACAGATACGCAGTATTTT - TRBV14 18 TRBJ2-3 -
CASSIDHGAYEQYF TGTGCCAGTAGTATAGATCACGGAGCCTACGAGCAGTACTTC - TRBV19 14 TRBJ2-7 -
CATSDGQSQYF TGTGCCACCAGTGATGGCCAATCCCAGTACTTC - TRBV24-1 11 TRBJ2-5 -
CAWRAGTSYEQYF TGTGCCTGGAGAGCAGGCACCTCGTACGAGCAGTACTTC - TRBV30 13 TRBJ2-7 -
CASSVAISTDTQYF TGTGCCAGCAGCGTAGCGATTAGCACAGATACGCAGTATTTT - TRBV9 14 TRBJ2-3 once
CASSPMGAGRDTEAFF TGTGCCAGCAGCCCCATGGGGGCGGGGAGGGACACTGAAGCTTTCTTT - TRBV12-3/TRBV12-4 16 TRBJ1-1 -
CASSRGLAGEGPDTQYF TGTGCCAGCAGCCGGGGGCTAGCGGGGGAGGGCCCAGATACGCAGTATTTT TRBD2 TRBV7-6 17 TRBJ2-3 -
CASSPGRWMDSEAFF TGTGCCAGCAGCCCGGGACGGTGGATGGATTCTGAAGCTTTCTTT - TRBV5-6 15 TRBJ1-1 -
CASSYLSGTAYGYTF TGTGCCAGCAGTTACCTTTCCGGGACAGCCTATGGCTACACCTTC TRBD1 TRBV6-5 15 TRBJ1-2 -
CASRGTGGMNTEAFF TGTGCCAGCAGGGGGACAGGGGGCATGAACACTGAAGCTTTCTTT TRBD1 TRBV6-1 15 TRBJ1-1 -
CASSFFKGTGPQETQYF TGTGCCAGCAGTTTCTTTAAGGGGACAGGACCCCAAGAGACCCAGTACTTC TRBD1 TRBV12-3/TRBV12-4 17 TRBJ2-5 -
CASSLVSPDSDTQYF TGCGCCAGCAGCTTGGTCTCCCCAGATTCAGATACGCAGTATTTT - TRBV5-1 15 TRBJ2-3 -
CASSETGTGYGYTF TGCGCCAGCAGCGAGACCGGGACAGGGTATGGCTACACCTTC TRBD1 TRBV4-1 14 TRBJ1-2 once
CASSPLTGLESDQPQHF TGCGCCAGCAGCCCGTTGACAGGGCTGGAGTCGGATCAGCCCCAGCATTTT TRBD1 TRBV4-1 17 TRBJ1-5 -
CASSQDGGTGSYEQYF TGTGCCAGCAGCCAAGATGGGGGGACTGGCTCCTACGAGCAGTACTTC - TRBV4-2 16 TRBJ2-7 -
CASRKGSGLGEQYF TGTGCCAGCAGGAAAGGGTCCGGGCTTGGCGAGCAGTACTTC - TRBV6-1 14 TRBJ2-7 few
CASSPGPSGSGGYYEQYF TGTGCCAGCAGTCCAGGGCCTAGCGGGAGCGGCGGTTACTACGAGCAGTACTTC TRBD2 TRBV6-2/TRBV6-3 18 TRBJ2-7 -
CASSYAGGAGGYTF TGTGCCAGCAGTTATGCAGGGGGCGCGGGGGGCTACACCTTC TRBD1 TRBV27 14 TRBJ1-2 -
CASSLGVGIQPQHF TGTGCCAGCAGCTTAGGAGTGGGAATTCAGCCCCAGCATTTT - TRBV7-2 14 TRBJ1-5 -
CASSVGQIYEQYF TGTGCCAGCAGTGTGGGACAGATCTACGAGCAGTACTTC TRBD1 TRBV12-3/TRBV12-4 13 TRBJ2-7 -
CASSTDSLTEAFF TGTGCCAGCAGTACCGACAGCCTTACTGAAGCTTTCTTT - TRBV28 13 TRBJ1-1 -